This T cell receptor beta chain is drawn from a study of molecular identifiers for immune sequencing clone quantification. The wider study: Naive CD8 cell RNA, from 20,000 or 100,000 cells, was split five ways in replicates, with four sequenced.

The use of previously described methods and listed TCR primers produced the bulk TCR libraries. TCRdb re-called the PCR reads with MiXCR, one entry per CDR3 protein. The repertoire holds more than 50,000 distinct CDR3 sequences, with about a fifth as singletons. General study findings and limits: More than 97% of effector molecules, versus under 1% of naive-cell molecules, belonged to clones above 20 RNA copies. Highly expanded clones may be undercounted when identical TCR molecules share barcodes.

V was shortened by 6 bases and J by 3 bases, with 19 bases between the two germline ends. Germline CDR1 is MNHEY and CDR2 is SMNVEV (reference sequence). The CDR3 has 16 amino acids. In this sample, this clonotype turned up many times. Its antigen is unidentified. The TCR originated in a human donor in good health. Some libraries in this study had Jurkat cell RNA spiked in. This chain connects TRBV27 to TRBJ2-3; D remains ambiguous. Sequencing input: naive CD8+ T cells from blood, with Jurkat cell RNA spiked in. As to subset: FACS-sorted CD8+CD4-CCR7+CD45RA+ naive T cells. CDR3 sequence reads: CASSEQFFSETDTQYF. Written as DNA, the CDR3 is TGTGCCAGCAGCGAACAATTCTTTAGTGAGACAGATACGCAGTATTTT.